The 25 T cell receptor beta chains presented below share a single source sample, sequenced in a study of cytotoxic CD8 clonotypes in ibrutinib-treated CLL. Repertoires were generated with immunoSEQ multiplex PCR, while TCRdb's copy carries only in-frame clones and drops some. This sample carries roughly 170,000 clones, 84% of them seen once, and the ten largest clones take over 4.5%. This sample comprised PBMCs, obtained after 24 months of ibrutinib treatment. The origin of the receptors is a human donor with chronic lymphocytic leukemia.

The chain is built from TRBV9 and TRBJ1-1, with a possible D match to TRBD1 (5 bases). CDR1 and CDR2 from the germline V gene are SGDLS and YYNGEE. CDR3 size: 14 residues. V was shortened by 4 bases and J by 6 bases, with 16 bases between the two germline ends. The CDR3 sequence: CASSTQPGQAEAFF. The CDR3 DNA reads as TGTGCCAGCAGCACCCAACCGGGGCAAGCTGAAGCTTTCTTT.

V and J are TRBV21-1 and TRBJ2-1. TRBV21-1 is a pseudogene. CDR3 length equals 10 residues. The CDR3 loop reads CASSTRWRFF. The CDR3 DNA reads TGTGCCAGCAGCACCAGGTGGAGGTTCTTC.

This clone has just a few counts. This chain uses TRBV7-2 with TRBJ2-5; 8 bases map to TRBD2. The junction had 14 bases not matched to a gene; V was cut back by 3 bases and J by 2 bases. The CDR3 is 18 residues long. CDR1 and CDR2 from the germline V gene are SGHTA and FQGNSA. DNA of the CDR3: TGTGCCAGCAGCTTGGGAATAGCGGGAAGTTTAGGACAAGAGACCCAGTACTTC. Translated, it gives CASSLGIAGSLGQETQYF.

This clone has a single count. The chain employs TRBV29-1 and TRBJ2-2, with unresolved D. The CDR3 covers 13 residues. Germline V gives CDR1 SQVTM, CDR2 ANQGSEA. V was clipped by 6 bases and J by 4 bases, with 12 bases between them. The CDR3 DNA reads TGCAGCGTATTCGACAAAGCCACCGGGGAGCTGTTTTTT. Protein sequence: CSVFDKATGELFF.

The chain is built from TRBV9 and TRBJ2-3; 9 bases line up with TRBD2. CDR3 length: 16 residues. CDR1 and CDR2 (germline): SGDLS, YYNGEE. Losses at the gene ends were 2 bases for V and 3 bases for J; bases not matched to a gene: 7. CDR3 loop: CASSVSSGSTTDTQYF. The DNA for the CDR3 is TGTGCCAGCAGCGTCAGTAGCGGGAGCACAACAGATACGCAGTATTTT.

This clone was seen once. The chain joins TRBV7-9 to TRBJ2-1, with 8 bases fitting TRBD1. This CDR3 has 14 residues. Germline V CDR1 and CDR2: SEHNR, FQNEAQ (reference sequence). The V gene end was trimmed by 4 bases and the J gene end by 8 bases; junction bases not matched to a gene: 7. This CDR3 reads CASSSRGQVDEQFF. The CDR3 DNA follows: TGTGCCAGCAGCTCCAGGGGGCAGGTAGATGAGCAGTTCTTC.

The V and J genes are TRBV28 and TRBJ2-7; 13 nucleotides match TRBD2. Germline trimming cut 3 bases from V and 1 base from J; bases unmatched to any gene: 3. Germline loops: CDR1 MDHEN, CDR2 SYDVKM. The CDR3 is made up of 16 amino acids. The CDR3 protein is CASSFPTSGRSYEQYF. CDR3 coding DNA: TGTGCCAGCAGTTTCCCGACTAGCGGGAGGTCCTACGAGCAGTACTTC.

The V call is TRBV6-1, the J call TRBJ2-1, with 8 bases identical to TRBD2. Germline V gene lookup returns CDR1 MNHNS and CDR2 SASEGT. V lost 10 bases to trimming and J lost 6 bases; unmatched junction nucleotides: 11. This CDR3 region has 14 residues. The CDR3 protein is CAIQREMPFNEQFF. The CDR3 DNA reads TGTGCCATTCAGCGGGAGATGCCTTTCAATGAGCAGTTCTTC.

The rearrangement links TRBV7-9 to TRBJ2-7, with 12 bases lining up with TRBD1. Germline trimming cut 5 bases from V and 5 bases from J; bases unmatched to any gene: 7. Looked up from germline, CDR1 is SEHNR and CDR2 is FQNEAQ (reference sequence). The CDR3 has 15 residues. For the CDR3, the DNA is TGTGCCAGCAGCGATGCGGGACAGGGGGCCCACGAGCAGTACTTC. This sequence encodes CASSDAGQGAHEQYF.

V is TRBV6-5 and J is TRBJ2-5; D not certain. Deletions cut 0 bases from V and 2 bases from J, with 1 base between. CDR3 length equals 12 residues. The germline V gene encodes CDR1 MNHEY and CDR2 SVGAGI. The CDR3 DNA is TGTGCCAGCAGTTACTCGCAAGAGACCCAGTACTTC. Translating gives CASSYSQETQYF.

This chain connects TRBV6-1 to TRBJ1-1, with D possibly matching TRBD1 (6 bases). Germline V gene sequence: CDR1 MNHNS, CDR2 SASEGT. V lost 7 bases and J 1 base, leaving 13 bases between the germline ends. CDR3 size: 14 residues. The CDR3 nucleotides are TGTGCCAGCATACTTCAGGGGAAGAACACTGAAGCTTTCTTT. Translation: CASILQGKNTEAFF.

J is TRBJ2-1 and V is TRBV7-2; no definite D call. V was clipped by 0 bases and J by 4 bases, with 10 bases between them. Germline assignment: CDR1 SGHTA and CDR2 FQGNSA. CDR3 length: 15 amino acids. The CDR3 sequence: CASSLARMGYNEQFF. CDR3 coding DNA: TGTGCCAGCAGCTTAGCCAGGATGGGGTACAATGAGCAGTTCTTC.

The rearrangement links TRBV10-1 to TRBJ1-5, with 10 positions matching TRBD1. CDR3 length: 15 residues. Germline V gives CDR1 WNHNN, CDR2 SYGVQD (reference sequence). V shed 4 bases, J shed 3 bases, and the junction held 3 bases outside the gene matches. DNA for the CDR3: TGCGCCAGCAGTGGGGACAGGGGATTCAATCAGCCCCAGCATTTT. This sequence encodes CASSGDRGFNQPQHF.

The V and J genes are TRBV27 and TRBJ1-2, with D perhaps TRBD1 (5 bases). The germline gives CDR1 MNHEY, CDR2 SMNVEV (reference sequence). The CDR3 has 15 amino acids. V gave up 5 bases and J gave up 0 bases, with 13 bases separating them. The CDR3 loop reads CASSTGGRTNYGYTF. As DNA, the CDR3 is TGTGCCAGCAGTACGGGGGGGAGGACTAACTATGGCTACACCTTC.

The chain uses TRBV13 and TRBJ2-1; no clear D gene. The CDR3 consists of 13 residues. Germline-derived CDR1 and CDR2 are PRHDT and FYEKMQ (reference sequence). The V end lost 5 bases, the J end lost 6 bases, and 11 bases lay between the germline ends. The CDR3 protein is CASSPPRRNEQFF. In nucleotides, the CDR3 is TGTGCCAGCAGCCCACCCCGGCGCAATGAGCAGTTCTTC.

This clone showed up just a few times. This sequence joins TRBV5-1 and TRBJ1-6; no clear D gene. The CDR3 loop spans 15 amino acids. V dropped 3 bases and J dropped 8 bases, with 15 bases sitting between them. Germline V gives CDR1 SGHRS, CDR2 YFSETQ. DNA for the CDR3: TGCGCCAGCAGCTCGAGTCCGCGGGCTGATTCACCCCTCCACTTT. It is translated as CASSSSPRADSPLHF.

This sequence joins TRBV19 and TRBJ1-1; D call uncertain. Per the germline V gene, CDR1 is LNHDA and CDR2 is SQIVND (reference sequence). V lost 0 bases to trimming and J lost 0 bases, with 11 bases between them. The CDR3 consists of 16 residues. CDR3 sequence: CASSIDQRDMNTEAFF. The CDR3 nucleotides are TGTGCCAGTAGTATAGATCAACGGGATATGAACACTGAAGCTTTCTTT.

This clone was detected once. The gene calls are TRBV5-6 and TRBJ2-1; D call uncertain. Trimming stripped 0 bases from V and 0 bases from J, with 7 bases between. This CDR3 has 15 residues. Germline V gives CDR1 SGHDT, CDR2 YYEEEE. The CDR3 DNA reads TGTGCCAGCAGCTTGGACCGAAGCTCCTACAATGAGCAGTTCTTC. Translating gives CASSLDRSSYNEQFF.

The chain links TRBV5-4 to TRBJ2-3; TRBD2 is a possible D gene (6 bases). The germline V gene has CDR1 SGHNT and CDR2 YYREEE (reference sequence). The CDR3 runs 13 residues. Deletions cut 5 bases from V and 9 bases from J, with 16 bases between. CDR3 DNA sequence: TGTGCCAGCAGGCCTGTACCCGGAGGGACGCAGTATTTT. It translates to CASRPVPGGTQYF.

The chain combines TRBV11-2 with TRBJ2-7, with 10 bases aligning to TRBD1. The junction had 7 bases not matched to a gene; V was cut back by 5 bases and J by 6 bases. The CDR3 covers 14 residues. The germline V gene encodes CDR1 SGHAT and CDR2 FQNNGV. The CDR3 here is CASSPGTGVSEQYF. The CDR3 DNA reads as TGTGCCAGCAGCCCCGGGACAGGGGTGAGCGAGCAGTACTTC. The variable domain in full, with the rest retrieved from reference TRBV11-2 and TRBJ2-7, is EAGVAQSPRYKIIEKRQSVAFWCNPISGHATLYWYQQILGQGPKLLIQFQNNGVVDDSQLPKDRFSAERLKGVDSTLKIQPAKLEDSAVYLCASSPGTGVSEQYFGPGTRLTVT.

CDR3: CASSFGGSTDTQYF. In DNA form, the CDR3 reads TGCGCCAGCAGCTTTGGGGGAAGCACAGATACGCAGTATTTT. The rearrangement uses TRBV5-1 and TRBJ2-3; perhaps D is TRBD1 or TRBD2 (5 bases each). Germline lookup yields CDR1 SGHRS and CDR2 YFSETQ. The CDR3 is made up of 14 amino acids. Trimming took off 2 bases at V and 0 bases at J, with 7 bases between the two ends. Complete variable domain (other parts from reference TRBV5-1 and TRBJ2-3): KAGVTQTPRYLIKTRGQQVTLSCSPISGHRSVSWYQQTPGQGLQFLFEYFSETQRNKGNFPGRFSGRQFSNSRSEMNVSTLELGDSALYLCASSFGGSTDTQYFGPGTRLTVL.

V and J are TRBV9 and TRBJ1-5; maybe TRBD1 (6 bases). The CDR3 totals 15 residues. Deletions cut 4 bases from V and 4 bases from J, with 15 bases between. Germline assignment: CDR1 SGDLS and CDR2 YYNGEE. For the CDR3, the DNA is TGTGCCAGCAGCCCCTCAGGGGTCAGAAATCAGCCCCAGCATTTT. This codes for CASSPSGVRNQPQHF. The full variable domain, in which reference TRBV9 and TRBJ1-5 provide the parts outside the CDR3, is DSGVTQTPKHLITATGQRVTLRCSPRSGDLSVYWYQQSLDQGLQFLIQYYNGEERAKGNILERFSAQQFPDLHSELNLSSLELGDSALYFCASSPSGVRNQPQHFGDGTRLSIL.

J is TRBJ1-5 and V is TRBV6-1, with D tentatively TRBD1 (5 bases). This CDR3 is 14 amino acids long. CDR1 and CDR2 from the germline V gene are MNHNS and SASEGT. Between the trimmed V and J ends, which lost 7 bases and 3 bases, there was a span of 13 bases. This CDR3 is CASNGDSYNQPQHF. CDR3 in DNA: TGTGCCAGCAACGGAGACAGCTACAATCAGCCCCAGCATTTT.

The chain employs TRBV4-1 and TRBJ2-3, with TRBD1 identical over 8 bases. CDR3 length: 15 residues. J gave up 2 bases and V 5 bases, and 6 bases lay outside the gene matches. Looked up from germline, CDR1 is MGHRA and CDR2 is YSYEKL. The CDR3 here is CASSTGTGLTDTQYF. The CDR3 coding sequence is TGCGCCAGCAGCACCGGGACAGGACTCACAGATACGCAGTATTTT.

This clone was observed a single time. The chain is built from TRBV6-5 and TRBJ1-1, with D hard to call. Per germline, CDR1 MNHEY and CDR2 SVGAGI. The CDR3 is 15 amino acids. V lost 6 bases and J 0 bases, leaving 14 bases between the germline ends. The CDR3 bases are TGTGCCAGCAGACCCTACACAGTTATGAACACTGAAGCTTTCTTT. This codes for CASRPYTVMNTEAFF.